This T cell receptor beta chain derives from a study of control samples from healthy donors and cancer patients. J was trimmed by 1 base and V by 4 bases; bases with no gene match: 6. The CDR3 is 16 amino acids. CDR1 is SGHRS and CDR2 is YFSETQ in the germline V gene. TCRdb's table, derived via immunoSEQ multiplex PCR, lists solely in-frame clones and lacks some. The sample yields 130,000 or so clones, approximately 89% seen once. The V call is TRBV5-1, the J call TRBJ1-2, with TRBD1 identical over 11 bases. Sequencing was carried out using blood. This TCR was sampled from a man aged 55 to 70 in good health. CDR3 residues: CASSERTGGGNYGYTF. CDR3 nucleotide sequence: TGCGCCAGCAGCGAAAGGACAGGGGGCGGTAACTATGGCTACACCTTC. The full variable domain, in which reference TRBV5-1 and TRBJ1-2 provide the parts outside the CDR3, is KAGVTQTPRYLIKTRGQQVTLSCSPISGHRSVSWYQQTPGQGLQFLFEYFSETQRNKGNFPGRFSGRQFSNSRSEMNVSTLELGDSALYLCASSERTGGGNYGYTFGSGTRLTVV.